A single TCR beta chain is shown here with its context. The sample belongs to a study of blood T cell repertoires in COVID-19. For the study at large: Sites in the United States, Italy and Spain provided acute and convalescent COVID-19 samples.

Per the authors' pipeline: From reference gene primer amplification, estimates of nucleated cell counts were derived. Data came from immunoSEQ multiplex PCR; TCRdb stores just in-frame clones and leaves some out. The D gene and trimming were derived from the DNA, and the V and J assignments and clone size from that table. This sample has 65,000 or so clones, with 76% found just once. The CDR3 loop spans 13 amino acids. Germline CDR1 is SQVTM and CDR2 is ANQGSEA. The ends were cut back, 4 bases at V and 8 bases at J, with 14 bases in the middle. The chain links TRBV29-1 to TRBJ1-4, with a tentative D call TRBD1 (5 bases). The material sequenced was peripheral blood. The TCR comes from a woman between 50 and 59 years old with active or convalescent COVID-19. The chain's CDR3 is CSVATVTREKLFF. DNA of the CDR3: TGCAGCGTTGCGACAGTTACAAGGGAAAAACTGTTTTTT.